These 32 T cell receptor beta chains share one sample of origin, sequenced in a study of blood T cell repertoires in COVID-19. Sequencing was performed with immunoSEQ multiplex PCR; in TCRdb, only in-frame clones are kept and a portion is missing. The data show approximately 250,000 clones, roughly 91% seen once. The sequenced sample consisted of peripheral blood. The receptors originated from a man aged 25-40 years with COVID-19, enrolled during active disease.

The chain recombines TRBV7-2 with TRBJ1-6; perhaps TRBD1 as D (6 bases). V was pared by 5 bases and J by 8 bases, with 19 bases between. This CDR3 contains 16 residues. Per the germline V gene, CDR1 is SGHTA and CDR2 is FQGNSA. The CDR3 region has the DNA TGTGCCAGCAGCCCGTACAGGGTGGGGGAAGATTCACCCCTCCACTTT. It codes for CASSPYRVGEDSPLHF.

The chain uses TRBV19 and TRBJ2-7, with TRBD1 identical over 7 bases. Germline V lookup: CDR1 LNHDA, CDR2 SQIVND (reference sequence). The ends lost 5 bases at V and 9 bases at J; junction bases unmatched: 16. The CDR3 has 15 amino acids. CDR3 protein: CASSHLGSTGLGQYF. In DNA, the CDR3 is TGTGCCAGTAGTCACCTCGGCTCGACAGGGCTTGGGCAGTACTTC.

This sequence joins TRBV11-3 and TRBJ2-1; the D gene is possibly TRBD2 (6 bases). Germline lookup yields CDR1 SGHNT and CDR2 YENEEA. This CDR3 spans 14 amino acids. Between the trimmed V and J ends, which lost 5 bases and 6 bases, there was a span of 14 bases. The CDR3: CASSPDYRTNEQFF. Written as DNA, the CDR3 is TGTGCCAGCAGCCCGGACTACAGAACCAATGAGCAGTTCTTC.

The chain combines TRBV5-4 with TRBJ2-5, with TRBD1 identical over 7 bases. After removal of 5 bases from V and 1 base from J, the junction contained 5 bases not matched to a gene. Germline V gene lookup returns CDR1 SGHNT and CDR2 YYREEE (reference sequence). The length of the CDR3 is 14 residues. In nucleotides, the CDR3 is TGTGCCAGCAGTACGGGACAGCCCCAAGAGACCCAGTACTTC. As protein: CASSTGQPQETQYF.

The J gene is TRBJ2-1, the V gene TRBV29-1; 10 nucleotides agree with TRBD2. V lost 2 bases to trimming and J lost 4 bases; unmatched junction nucleotides: 8. Germline V CDR1 and CDR2: SQVTM, ANQGSEA. The CDR3 loop spans 16 amino acids. CDR3 residues: CSVERVWTSGYNEQFF. DNA of the CDR3: TGCAGCGTTGAAAGGGTTTGGACTAGCGGATACAATGAGCAGTTCTTC.

The CDR3 DNA reads as TGTGCCAGCCGGCGGACTAGCGGAAGAACAGATACGCAGTATTTT. It specifies CASRRTSGRTDTQYF. The chain uses TRBV28 and TRBJ2-3; 10 bases line up with TRBD2. This CDR3 spans 15 amino acids. V lost 8 bases to trimming and J lost 3 bases; unmatched junction nucleotides: 8. Germline V CDR1 and CDR2: MDHEN, SYDVKM.

V is TRBV3-1 (or the pseudogene TRBV3-2) and J is TRBJ1-5; TRBD1 matches at 10 bases. CDR1 LGHDT and CDR2 YNNKEL come from the germline V gene (reference sequence). V trimming: 3 bases; J trimming: 7 bases; junction bases outside the gene matches: 6. This CDR3 region has 15 residues. CDR3 sequence: CASSQGQGLQQPQHF. CDR3 coding DNA: TGTGCCAGCAGCCAGGGACAGGGGTTGCAACAGCCCCAGCATTTT.

CDR3 protein: CASSVGWGGSNYGYTF. The CDR3 region has the DNA TGTGCCAGCAGCGTAGGGTGGGGCGGTTCTAACTATGGCTACACCTTC. The genes are TRBV9 and TRBJ1-2; tentative D call: TRBD1 (5 bases). The V and J ends lost 0 bases and 0 bases respectively, with 12 bases between them. The CDR3 spans 16 residues. The germline gives CDR1 SGDLS, CDR2 YYNGEE.

The chain is built from TRBV5-4 and TRBJ2-3; 11 bases line up with TRBD2. The CDR3 runs to 17 residues. J was trimmed by 0 bases and V by 4 bases; bases with no gene match: 7. CDR1 SGHNT and CDR2 YYREEE come from the germline V gene (reference sequence). As DNA, the CDR3 is TGTGCCAGCAGCATCCGCTTAGCGGGGGGGAGCACAGATACGCAGTATTTT. Translating gives CASSIRLAGGSTDTQYF.

The rearrangement joins TRBV4-2 to TRBJ2-1, with D possibly being TRBD1 (6 bases). The germline V and J ends were trimmed by 4 bases and 5 bases, with 15 bases remaining between them. This CDR3 contains 15 residues. CDR1 LGHNA and CDR2 YNFKEQ come from the germline V gene. The CDR3 DNA reads TGTGCCAGCAGCCGACCAGGGACACAAAACAATGAGCAGTTCTTC. Its protein product is CASSRPGTQNNEQFF.

This chain connects TRBV9 to TRBJ1-1; the D gene is possibly TRBD1 (6 bases). This CDR3 has 12 residues. The germline CDR1 and CDR2 sequences are SGDLS and YYNGEE. Trimming left V 3 bases short and J 13 bases short, with 16 bases between. This CDR3 is CASSAWAGESFF. As DNA, the CDR3 is TGTGCCAGCAGCGCCTGGGCAGGGGAAAGTTTCTTT.

The chain carries TRBV6-6 and TRBJ1-2; TRBD1 matches at 12 bases. The germline V gene encodes CDR1 MNHNY and CDR2 SVGAGI (reference sequence). The CDR3 consists of 15 residues. After removal of 4 bases from V and 4 bases from J, the junction contained 4 bases not matched to a gene. CDR3 bases: TGTGCCAGCAGTTCGGGACAGGGGGCTCTCTATGGCTACACCTTC. This sequence encodes CASSSGQGALYGYTF.

This chain joins TRBV7-9 and TRBJ2-1, with 10 bases fitting TRBD1. J lost 7 bases, V lost 5 bases, and 5 bases had no gene match. The CDR3 spans 14 residues. Germline V lookup: CDR1 SEHNR, CDR2 FQNEAQ (reference sequence). CDR3 loop: CASSRDRGYNEQFF. The CDR3 DNA follows: TGTGCCAGCAGCCGGGACAGGGGATATAATGAGCAGTTCTTC. Full variable domain (remainder filled in from reference TRBV7-9 and TRBJ2-1): DTGVSQNPRHKITKRGQNVTFRCDPISEHNRLYWYRQTLGQGPEFLTYFQNEAQLEKSRLLSDRFSAERPKGSFSTLEIQRTEQGDSAMYLCASSRDRGYNEQFFGPGTRLTVL.

J is TRBJ1-1 and V is TRBV3-1 (or the pseudogene TRBV3-2); D may be TRBD1 (6 bases). Trimming shortened V by 0 bases and J by 1 base, and 18 bases separated the two germline ends. This CDR3 comprises 18 residues. CDR1 is LGHDT and CDR2 is YNNKEL in the germline V gene (reference sequence). For the CDR3, the DNA is TGTGCCAGCAGCCAAGAGCTTACAGGGATTAATGGGAACACTGAAGCTTTCTTT. Its protein product is CASSQELTGINGNTEAFF.

V usage is TRBV7-2 and J usage is TRBJ2-1, with 14 positions matching TRBD2. The CDR3 is 16 amino acids. Per the germline V gene, CDR1 is SGHTA and CDR2 is FQGNSA. After removal of 5 bases from V and 3 bases from J, the junction contained 3 bases not matched to a gene. In nucleotides, the CDR3 is TGTGCCAGCAGCCAGGGGACTAGCGGGGGCTACAATGAGCAGTTCTTC. Protein sequence: CASSQGTSGGYNEQFF.

The chain recombines TRBV5-1 with TRBJ1-1; 7 nucleotides agree with TRBD1. V trimming: 4 bases; J trimming: 4 bases; junction bases outside the gene matches: 7. CDR1 and CDR2 from the germline V gene are SGHRS and YFSETQ. This CDR3 contains 14 residues. As DNA, the CDR3 is TGCGCCAGCAGCAGTACAGGGGACGGCACTGAAGCTTTCTTT. Translation: CASSSTGDGTEAFF.

The chain recombines TRBV2 with TRBJ2-5; weak D call: TRBD1 (6 bases). The CDR3 is 16 amino acids. Germline V gene data show CDR1 as SNHLY and CDR2 as FYNNEI. V gave up 4 bases and J gave up 2 bases, with 17 bases separating them. The CDR3 nucleotides are TGTGCCAGCAGTGTTCAGGGGCTGGGCCGACAAGAGACCCAGTACTTC. Translating gives CASSVQGLGRQETQYF. The variable domain in full, completed from reference TRBV2 and TRBJ2-5, reads EPEVTQTPSHQVTQMGQEVILRCVPISNHLYFYWYRQILGQKVEFLVSFYNNEISEKSEIFDDQFSVERPDGSNFTLKIRSTKLEDSAMYFCASSVQGLGRQETQYFGPGTRLLVL.

The J gene is TRBJ2-3, the V gene TRBV6-5; D is possibly TRBD2 (6 bases). The CDR3 is 14 residues long. Germline V gene lookup returns CDR1 MNHEY and CDR2 SVGAGI. Trimming removed 6 bases at V and 4 bases at J, with 14 bases between. CDR3 bases: TGTGCCAGCAGGCCGCGGACGGGGGCAGATACGCAGTATTTT. Amino acids: CASRPRTGADTQYF.

V usage is TRBV27 and J usage is TRBJ1-1, with unresolved D. V was shortened by 3 bases and J by 0 bases, with 11 bases between the two germline ends. The CDR3 totals 15 residues. CDR1 is MNHEY, CDR2 SMNVEV, per germline (reference sequence). The chain's CDR3 is CASSFMSRMNTEAFF. The CDR3, as DNA: TGTGCCAGCAGTTTTATGTCGAGAATGAACACTGAAGCTTTCTTT.

The CDR3 reads CASSLAGGNSHQPQHF. CDR3 nucleotide sequence: TGTGCCAGCAGTTTGGCGGGAGGGAATTCGCATCAGCCCCAGCATTTT. The chain combines TRBV6-5 with TRBJ1-5; no definite D call. The V and J ends lost 4 bases and 5 bases respectively, with 18 bases between them. CDR3 length: 16 amino acids. The germline CDR1 and CDR2 sequences are MNHEY and SVGAGI.

This clone has a single count. The chain links TRBV5-4 to TRBJ1-3; TRBD1 might be the D (5 bases). Germline V gives CDR1 SGHNT, CDR2 YYREEE (reference sequence). The CDR3 length is 16 residues. Trimming pared 2 bases from V and 0 bases from J, leaving 12 bases between. CDR3 coding DNA: TGTGCCAGCAGCTTCGACAGCACCCACTCTGGAAACACCATATATTTT. Its protein product is CASSFDSTHSGNTIYF.

This chain joins TRBV6-6 and TRBJ1-4; 12 nucleotides agree with TRBD1. The CDR3 contains 15 residues. Germline trimming cut 2 bases from V and 8 bases from J; bases unmatched to any gene: 3. CDR1 and CDR2 from the germline V gene are MNHNY and SVGAGI (reference sequence). The CDR3 nucleotides are TGTGCCAGCAGTTACCGGGGACAGGGGGCCGAAAAACTGTTTTTT. The encoded protein is CASSYRGQGAEKLFF.

To note about this clone: Other DNA sequences from this sample encode an identical CDR3 as well. V gene TRBV5-1 combines with J gene TRBJ1-1; 7 bases map to TRBD1. The CDR3 has 12 amino acids. The junction had 2 bases not matched to a gene; V was cut back by 4 bases and J by 5 bases. CDR1 and CDR2 (germline): SGHRS, YFSETQ. CDR3: CASSRQGTEAFF. In DNA form, the CDR3 reads TGCGCCAGCAGCCGACAGGGAACTGAAGCTTTCTTT.

The chain employs TRBV6-5 and TRBJ2-7, with 11 bases lining up with TRBD2. The V and J ends lost 0 bases and 4 bases, in that order; junction bases with no gene match: 5. From germline, CDR1 is MNHEY and CDR2 SVGAGI. The CDR3 runs to 16 residues. CDR3 bases: TGTGCCAGCAGTTACTCGCTAGCGGGGGGCGTATACGAGCAGTACTTC. It is translated as CASSYSLAGGVYEQYF.

This sequence joins TRBV27 and TRBJ1-3; TRBD1 aligns across 10 bases. J was trimmed by 8 bases and V by 5 bases; bases with no gene match: 6. The CDR3 contains 14 residues. The germline gives CDR1 MNHEY, CDR2 SMNVEV (reference sequence). The CDR3 coding sequence is TGTGCCAGCAGTGTCCGACAGGGGGCTGACACCATATATTTT. Translated, it gives CASSVRQGADTIYF.

J is TRBJ1-2 and V is TRBV6-5; D is perhaps TRBD1 (6 bases). The CDR3 extends over 11 amino acids. The V end lost 7 bases, the J end lost 4 bases, and 7 bases lay between the germline ends. From germline, CDR1 is MNHEY and CDR2 SVGAGI. CDR3 DNA sequence: TGTGCCAGCAAACAGGGCTATGGCTACACCTTC. As protein: CASKQGYGYTF.

V is TRBV10-3 and J is TRBJ1-3; 7 bases line up with TRBD1. Unmatched junction bases numbered 10, after V lost 7 bases and J lost 4 bases. This CDR3 comprises 15 residues. CDR1 and CDR2 (germline): ENHRY, SYGVKD. CDR3 protein: CAINIIPGQGNTIYF. CDR3 bases: TGTGCCATCAACATTATCCCGGGACAGGGAAACACCATATATTTT.

The chain couples TRBV10-3 to TRBJ2-5, with D unclear. Germline CDR1 and CDR2: ENHRY and SYGVKD. Trimming removed 6 bases at V and 5 bases at J, with 13 bases between. This CDR3 has 13 residues. The CDR3 coding sequence is TGTGCCATCAGCGAATTACCTACGGAGACCCAGTACTTC. It encodes CAISELPTETQYF.

This chain links TRBV9 with TRBJ1-6; 7 nucleotides match TRBD1. CDR3 length: 14 residues. Germline loops: CDR1 SGDLS, CDR2 YYNGEE. V trimming: 2 bases; J trimming: 7 bases; junction bases outside the gene matches: 3. CDR3 sequence (DNA): TGTGCCAGCAGCGTTGGACAGGCGAATTCACCCCTCCACTTT. As protein: CASSVGQANSPLHF. Filled out from reference TRBV9 and TRBJ1-6, the complete variable domain reads DSGVTQTPKHLITATGQRVTLRCSPRSGDLSVYWYQQSLDQGLQFLIQYYNGEERAKGNILERFSAQQFPDLHSELNLSSLELGDSALYFCASSVGQANSPLHFGNGTRLTVT.

The J gene is TRBJ2-1, the V gene TRBV19, with 8 bases fitting TRBD2. Germline-derived CDR1 and CDR2 are LNHDA and SQIVND (reference sequence). The CDR3 consists of 15 residues. Germline trimming cut 6 bases from V and 8 bases from J; bases unmatched to any gene: 12. The CDR3 DNA reads as TGTGCCAGTAGGACCCACGGGGGGGCCGGCGATGAGCAGTTCTTC. Protein product: CASRTHGGAGDEQFF. The full variable domain, with the rest looked up from reference TRBV19 and TRBJ2-1, is DGGITQSPKYLFRKEGQNVTLSCEQNLNHDAMYWYRQDPGQGLRLIYYSQIVNDFQKGDIAEGYSVSREKKESFPLTVTSAQKNPTAFYLCASRTHGGAGDEQFFGPGTRLTVL.

This clone has ten or more counts. J is TRBJ1-1 and V is TRBV11-2; D is possibly TRBD1 (5 bases). Trimming took 1 base from V and 0 from J, leaving 12 bases between them. CDR1 is SGHAT, CDR2 FQNNGV, per germline. This CDR3 region has 16 residues. CDR3 in amino acids: CASSLAPQGLNTEAFF. The CDR3 DNA sequence: TGTGCCAGCAGCTTAGCCCCCCAGGGTTTGAACACTGAAGCTTTCTTT.

The chain recombines TRBV19 with TRBJ1-5, with D hard to call. The germline V gene has CDR1 LNHDA and CDR2 SQIVND (reference sequence). The ends were cut back, 7 bases at V and 7 bases at J, with 17 bases in the middle. The CDR3 runs 14 residues. Here the CDR3 reads CASTPRVEKQPQHF. CDR3 in DNA: TGTGCCAGTACCCCCCGGGTAGAGAAACAGCCCCAGCATTTT.